This passage covers 24 T cell receptor beta chains from one sample sequenced in a study of T cells in Graves' hyperthyroidism and ophthalmopathy. Researchers took RNA transcripts and amplified the TCR beta CDR3 regions from them. The primer set for the first-round RT-PCR of the TCR CDR3 was HTBI. One entry per CDR3 protein results from TCRdb running MiXCR on the multiplex PCR reads. Seen here are 640,000 or so distinct CDR3 sequences, approximately 15% observed once, and the top ten hold roughly 7.1%. The specimen sequenced was blood. The receptors shown here come from a woman younger than 30 with Graves' ophthalmopathy.

Here the CDR3 reads CSAREDYVNTDTQYF. The CDR3 nucleotides are TGCAGTGCTAGGGAGGACTACGTGAACACAGATACGCAGTATTTT. The chain joins TRBV20-1 to TRBJ2-3, with D possibly being TRBD2 (6 bases). In germline, CDR1 is DFQATT, CDR2 SNEGSKA (reference sequence). This CDR3 spans 15 amino acids. Deletions cut 3 bases from V and 2 bases from J, with 15 bases between.

This clonotype has ten or more counts. The V call is TRBV7-8, the J call TRBJ1-1; no definite D call. Trimming removed 4 bases at V and 0 bases at J, with 15 bases between. Germline V gene lookup returns CDR1 SGHVS and CDR2 FQNEAQ. CDR3 size: 16 residues. The chain's CDR3 is CASSSLGRTLNTEAFF. The CDR3 DNA reads as TGTGCCAGCAGCTCACTGGGGAGGACGCTGAACACTGAAGCTTTCTTT.

This clonotype was detected ten times or more. The chain couples TRBV3-1 to TRBJ2-1; D is possibly TRBD1 (5 bases). V was shortened by 3 bases and J by 5 bases, with 14 bases between the two germline ends. Germline V CDR1 and CDR2: LGHDT, YNNKEL (reference sequence). The CDR3 sequence is 15 residues long. CDR3 amino acids: CASSHPGRVDNEQFF. CDR3 nucleotide sequence: TGTGCCAGCAGCCATCCCGGCAGGGTGGACAATGAGCAGTTCTTC.

This clonotype was seen more than once but under ten times. The CDR3 coding sequence is TGTGCCAGCAGTTACGGGGAAGACACTGAAGCTTTCTTT. Translating gives CASSYGEDTEAFF. This rearrangement joins TRBV6-5 to TRBJ1-1; D gene uncertain. Deletions cut 2 bases from V and 3 bases from J, with 7 bases between. CDR3 length: 13 amino acids. Germline lookup yields CDR1 MNHEY and CDR2 SVGAGI.

This clonotype was detected a few times. The chain recombines TRBV18 with TRBJ2-3; TRBD1 aligns across 10 bases. The CDR3 has 15 residues. V lost 6 bases and J lost 2; bases outside the gene matches: 5. Germline loops: CDR1 KGHSH, CDR2 LQKENI. The CDR3 bases are TGTGCCAGCTCCTGGACAGGGGGTACCACAGATACGCAGTATTTT. Its translation is CASSWTGGTTDTQYF.

Remarks on this clonotype: A clone one base away is much larger, so this may be a read error. This chain connects TRBV18 to TRBJ2-1; no reliable D call. CDR3 size: 14 residues. CDR1 is KGHSH, CDR2 LQKENI, per germline. Trimming left V 3 bases short and J 8 bases short, with 14 bases between. CDR3 in amino acids: CASSPSVTSHEQFF. The CDR3 nucleotides read TGTGCCAGCTCACCCTCTGTGACCAGCCATGAGCAGTTCTTC.

As regards this clonotype: Just one base apart from a much larger clone, this may be a read error. The chain couples TRBV7-9 to TRBJ1-2, with D perhaps matching TRBD1 (5 bases). With 6 bases removed from V and 0 bases from J, the gap between germline ends came to 8 bases. The CDR3 consists of 13 residues. Germline V gene sequence: CDR1 SEHNR, CDR2 FQNEAQ (reference sequence). CDR3 bases: TGTGCCAGCAGTCACAGGTCTAACTATGGCTACACCTTC. It yields the protein CASSHRSNYGYTF.

A word on this clonotype: It may be a read error: a sequence one base away is much more abundant. CDR3 sequence: CAGSLTPGTVYGYTF. Written as DNA, the CDR3 is TGTGCCGGCAGCTTAACCCCGGGGACAGTCTATGGCTACACCTTC. The chain links TRBV7-3 to TRBJ1-2, with 7 bases lining up with TRBD1. Looked up from germline, CDR1 is SGHTA and CDR2 is FQGTGA. The CDR3 consists of 15 residues.

This clonotype was counted at least ten times. The rearrangement uses TRBV5-1 and TRBJ1-2, with D tentatively TRBD1 (5 bases). The V gene lost 4 bases and the J gene lost 1 base, with 11 bases spanning the gap. Per the germline V gene, CDR1 is SGHRS and CDR2 is YFSETQ. There are 14 residues in the CDR3. The CDR3 region is CASSGIDSNYGYTF. CDR3 nucleotide sequence: TGCGCCAGCAGCGGGATCGACAGTAACTATGGCTACACCTTC.

This clonotype has more than one count but fewer than ten. The rearrangement joins TRBV20-1 to TRBJ2-7, with D hard to call. This CDR3 is 13 amino acids long. Germline CDR1 reads DFQATT; CDR2 reads SNEGSKA (reference sequence). V gave up 4 bases and J gave up 0 bases, with 10 bases separating them. For the CDR3, the DNA is TGCAGTGCTACTCCAGACGGCTCCTACGAGCAGTACTTC. Amino acid sequence: CSATPDGSYEQYF.

This clonotype was observed at least ten times. The chain has TRBV11-2 and TRBJ1-1; D uncertain. With 2 bases removed from V and 2 bases from J, the gap between germline ends came to 12 bases. CDR1 and CDR2 from the germline V gene are SGHAT and FQNNGV. The CDR3 extends over 15 amino acids. This chain's CDR3 is CASSLLVGLNTEAFF. CDR3 nucleotide sequence: TGTGCCAGCAGCTTACTTGTAGGTCTAAACACTGAAGCTTTCTTT. Based on the CDR3 plus reference TRBV11-2 and TRBJ1-1, the full variable domain is EAGVAQSPRYKIIEKRQSVAFWCNPISGHATLYWYQQILGQGPKLLIQFQNNGVVDDSQLPKDRFSAERLKGVDSTLKIQPAKLEDSAVYLCASSLLVGLNTEAFFGQGTRLTVV.

There are a few counts of this clonotype. This may stem from a read error, because a much larger clone lies one nucleotide away. The rearrangement links TRBV10-2 to TRBJ1-1; D gene ambiguous. The CDR3 contains 11 residues. CDR1 WSHSY and CDR2 SAAADI come from the germline V gene. V shed 2 bases and J shed 5 bases, with 3 bases lying between them. The CDR3 DNA is TGCGCCAGCAGTGAGCCGACTGAAGCTTTCTTT. It translates to CASSEPTEAFF.

This clonotype was recorded many times. V gene TRBV6-1 combines with J gene TRBJ2-5; tentatively, D is TRBD1 or TRBD2 (6 bases each). V was clipped by 8 bases and J by 5 bases, with 12 bases between them. Germline CDR1 and CDR2: MNHNS and SASEGT. The CDR3 loop spans 12 amino acids. The CDR3 nucleotides are TGTGCCAGCGCCCTAGGGGGGGAGACCCAGTACTTC. Protein sequence: CASALGGETQYF.

Only one count was recorded for this clonotype. One end of the junction varies from germline; a read error may be responsible. This sequence joins TRBV7-9 and TRBJ2-1; TRBD2 agrees at 14 bases. Germline loops: CDR1 SEHNR, CDR2 FQNEAQ (reference sequence). This CDR3 spans 19 amino acids. The CDR3 sequence is CASSFRLAGGPGQGNEQSF. The CDR3 DNA reads as TGTGCCAGCAGCTTTAGACTAGCGGGAGGGCCTGGTCAAGGGAATGAGCAGTCCTTC.

This clonotype was recorded many times. The chain carries TRBV9 and TRBJ2-7, with D tentatively TRBD1 or TRBD2 (5 bases each). This CDR3 has 15 residues. Per the germline V gene, CDR1 is SGDLS and CDR2 is YYNGEE. The V end lost 2 bases, the J end lost 1 base, and 13 bases lay between the germline ends. CDR3 sequence reads: CASSVGDGVSYEQYF. The DNA for the CDR3 is TGTGCCAGCAGCGTTGGGGACGGAGTGTCCTACGAGCAGTACTTC. The full variable domain, its missing parts supplied by reference TRBV9 and TRBJ2-7, is DSGVTQTPKHLITATGQRVTLRCSPRSGDLSVYWYQQSLDQGLQFLIQYYNGEERAKGNILERFSAQQFPDLHSELNLSSLELGDSALYFCASSVGDGVSYEQYFGPGTRLTVT.

This clonotype has ten or more counts. The gene calls are TRBV2 and TRBJ2-3, with D tentatively TRBD2 (5 bases). V was trimmed by 7 bases and J by 5 bases, leaving 16 bases between them. This CDR3 contains 14 residues. CDR1 is SNHLY and CDR2 is FYNNEI in the germline V gene. The CDR3 region is CASTPGVARDTQYF. CDR3 in DNA: TGTGCCAGCACCCCTGGGGTAGCGAGAGATACGCAGTATTTT.

This clonotype occurred many times. The chain employs TRBV18 and TRBJ2-2; D is ambiguous. Trimming removed 2 bases from V and 4 bases from J, with 8 bases in between. The length of the CDR3 is 14 residues. In germline, CDR1 is KGHSH, CDR2 LQKENI. The CDR3 region has the DNA TGTGCCAGCTCACCAGCCAGCAGCACCGGGGAGCTGTTTTTT. Its protein is CASSPASSTGELFF.

This clonotype turned up a few times. The V call is TRBV7-3, the J call TRBJ1-5; the match to TRBD1 covers 10 bases. The CDR3 contains 16 residues. Germline CDR1 is SGHTA and CDR2 is FQGTGA. V dropped 5 bases and J dropped 0; count of bases not matched to a gene: 4. The CDR3 spells CASSPDRGDSNQPQHF. The CDR3 DNA follows: TGTGCCAGCAGCCCGGACAGGGGGGATAGCAATCAGCCCCAGCATTTT.

This clonotype appeared many times. The chain is built from TRBV29-1 and TRBJ1-1, with 7 bases lining up with TRBD1. The ends lost 2 bases at V and 4 bases at J; junction bases unmatched: 1. The CDR3 runs 12 residues. Germline CDR1 and CDR2: SQVTM and ANQGSEA. The CDR3 region has the DNA TGCAGCGTTGAAACAGGGGCCACTGAAGCTTTCTTT. It yields the protein CSVETGATEAFF.

This clonotype was counted many times. The chain recombines TRBV6-2 or TRBV6-3 with TRBJ2-7; D could derive from TRBD1 or TRBD2 (5 bases each). Per germline, CDR1 MNHEY and CDR2 SVGEGT. The length of the CDR3 is 10 residues. Trimming cost V 8 bases and J 5 bases, with 7 bases left between them. This CDR3 reads CASGGDEQYF. The DNA for the CDR3 is TGTGCCAGCGGGGGAGACGAGCAGTACTTC.

This clonotype was recorded a few times. The chain has TRBV11-2 and TRBJ2-7; TRBD2 matches 12 bases. Losses at the gene ends were 0 bases for V and 4 bases for J; bases not matched to a gene: 4. Germline V gene lookup returns CDR1 SGHAT and CDR2 FQNNGV. This CDR3 is built from 16 residues. CDR3 bases: TGTGCCAGCAGCTTAGAACTAGCGGGAGGATGGTACGAGCAGTACTTC. This encodes CASSLELAGGWYEQYF.

The table lists this clonotype with many counts. This chain connects TRBV7-8 to TRBJ2-1; TRBD1 is a possible D gene (6 bases). This CDR3 comprises 17 residues. Trimming left V 2 bases short and J 1 base short, with 15 bases between. Per germline, CDR1 SGHVS and CDR2 FQNEAQ. The CDR3 reads CASSLRRGRLSYNEQFF. The CDR3 bases are TGTGCCAGCAGCTTACGCAGGGGTCGATTATCCTACAATGAGCAGTTCTTC.

A note on this clonotype: A much larger clone lies one base from this, so it may be a read error. CDR3 in DNA: TGTGCCAGCAGTGAAGCGGGAGTTCGGGGAGGTCCCTCCGAGAACGAGCAGTACTTC. This sequence encodes CASSEAGVRGGPSENEQYF. The V gene is TRBV2, the J gene TRBJ2-7; TRBD2 is a possible D gene (6 bases). V lost 0 bases and J 5 bases, leaving 26 bases between the germline ends. The germline gives CDR1 SNHLY, CDR2 FYNNEI. The CDR3 sequence is 19 residues long.

This clonotype was picked up many times. The J gene is TRBJ2-1, the V gene TRBV30, with TRBD2 matching over 7 bases. After removal of 1 base from V and 4 bases from J, the junction contained 4 bases not matched to a gene. The CDR3 length is 14 residues. Germline V gene lookup returns CDR1 GTSNPN and CDR2 SVGIG (reference sequence). In nucleotides, the CDR3 is TGTGCCTGGAGTGCTGCTAGCGGTTACAATGAGCAGTTCTTC. This gives the protein CAWSAASGYNEQFF.